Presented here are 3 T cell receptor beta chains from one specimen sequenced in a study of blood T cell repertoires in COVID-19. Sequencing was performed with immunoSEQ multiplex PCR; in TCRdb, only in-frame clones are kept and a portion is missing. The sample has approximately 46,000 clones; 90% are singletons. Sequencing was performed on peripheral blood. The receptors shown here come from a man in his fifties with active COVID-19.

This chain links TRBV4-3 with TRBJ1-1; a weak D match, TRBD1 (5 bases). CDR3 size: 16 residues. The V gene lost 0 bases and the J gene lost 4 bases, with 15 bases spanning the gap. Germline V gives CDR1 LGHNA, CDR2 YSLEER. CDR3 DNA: TGCGCCAGCAGCCAAGAACCCGGGGGTCTGGGCACTGAAGCTTTCTTT. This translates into CASSQEPGGLGTEAFF.

For the CDR3, the DNA is TGTGCCAGTTACTCGACACGATACAATCAGCCCCAGCATTTT. It specifies CASYSTRYNQPQHF. The chain joins TRBV19 to TRBJ1-5; D unclear. The V gene's germline CDR1 is LNHDA and CDR2 SQIVND (reference sequence). V lost 8 bases, J lost 3 bases, and 14 bases lay in between. The CDR3 runs to 14 residues.

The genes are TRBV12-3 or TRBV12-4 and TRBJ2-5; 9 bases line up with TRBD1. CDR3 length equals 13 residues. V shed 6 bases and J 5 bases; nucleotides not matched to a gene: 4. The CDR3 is CASSRTGAETQYF. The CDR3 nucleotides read TGTGCCAGCAGCAGGACAGGGGCGGAGACCCAGTACTTC.